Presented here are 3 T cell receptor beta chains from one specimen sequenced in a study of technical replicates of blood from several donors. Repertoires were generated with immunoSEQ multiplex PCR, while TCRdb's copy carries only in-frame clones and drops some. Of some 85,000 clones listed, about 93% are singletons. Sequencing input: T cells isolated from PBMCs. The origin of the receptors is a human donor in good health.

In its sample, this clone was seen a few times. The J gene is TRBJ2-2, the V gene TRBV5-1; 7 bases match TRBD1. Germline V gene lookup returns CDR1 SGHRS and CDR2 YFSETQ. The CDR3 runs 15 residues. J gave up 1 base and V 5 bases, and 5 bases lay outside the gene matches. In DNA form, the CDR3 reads TGCGCCAGCAGACCCGGGACAGAGAACACCGGGGAGCTGTTTTTT. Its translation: CASRPGTENTGELFF.

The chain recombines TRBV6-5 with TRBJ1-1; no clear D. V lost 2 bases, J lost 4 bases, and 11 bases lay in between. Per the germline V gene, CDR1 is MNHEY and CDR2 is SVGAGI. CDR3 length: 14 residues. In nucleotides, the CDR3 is TGTGCCAGCAGTTACATTGCAGGATCCACTGAAGCTTTCTTT. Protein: CASSYIAGSTEAFF.

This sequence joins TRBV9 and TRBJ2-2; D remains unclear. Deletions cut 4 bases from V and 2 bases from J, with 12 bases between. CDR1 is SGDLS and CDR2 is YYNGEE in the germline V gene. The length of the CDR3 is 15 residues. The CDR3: CASSKYPDNTGELFF. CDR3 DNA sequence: TGTGCCAGCAGCAAATACCCAGATAACACCGGGGAGCTGTTTTTT.